Sequencing of this T cell receptor (beta chain) was carried out in a study of PD-1 blockade in classical Hodgkin lymphoma (dated by TCRdb to 2018 to 2020). With respect to the entire study: Nivolumab dosing was 3 mg/kg intravenously every 2 weeks, continuing until either disease progression or unacceptable toxicity. A peripheral blood immune signature of response to PD-1 blockade in classical Hodgkin lymphoma was defined using TCR beta sequencing and CyTOF.

Remarks on this clone: The antigen it binds to is not known. No qualities accompany the bases; no much larger clone lies one base away.

Study-level results and caveats: Among trial patients, those achieving complete response had baseline diversity similar to that of newly diagnosed patients, while diversity was significantly lower in partial responders and progressors. Diversity was lower in patients who began nivolumab less than 1 year after ASCT, so these patients were left out of later analyses to avoid confounding by immune reconstitution. Only a single clinical trial cohort was studied, and what caused the repertoire differences, possibly disease activity or prior therapy, remained undefined. CD4+ but not CD8+ TCR diversity rose significantly by C4D1 (p=0.0027 vs p=0.16), most apparent in complete responders (p=0.02). Baseline TCR diversity was reported as lower in newly diagnosed patients than in healthy donors, and lower still in relapsed/refractory patients.

Genomic DNA was extracted with the Qiagen DNeasy kit from unsorted PBMCs and from negatively selected CD4+ and CD8+ fractions. TCR beta CDR3 regions were subjected to amplification by immunoSEQ multiplex PCR with primers that anneal to V and J segments. Amplification bias was minimized using a synthetic immune receptor repertoire, and residual bias was removed computationally after sequencing. Under the source paper's analysis protocol: Custom Python scripts were used to quantify repertoire diversity as the Shannon entropy index. Unsorted, CD4+ and CD8+ repertoires were examined separately, except in combined analyses, for which CD4+ and CD8+ sequences were merged in silico. Clonal expansion was defined as at least a 2-fold frequency increase after treatment relative to C1D1, with a pseudocount of 0.5 for undetected baseline clones. Clones with 0 or 1 copy at C1D1 were classified as singleton clones, and clones with 2 or more copies were classified as non-singleton clones. Clones expanded in unsorted samples were labelled as CD4+, CD8+ or unknown by matching protein sequences in sorted samples from the same patient. Diversity changes from C1D1 to C4D1 were tested in paired samples using Wilcoxon tests. TCRdb re-hosts the immuneACCESS table, in-frame sequences only. Its copies lack some clones; in the studies checked, an unresolved V gene accounts for under half of them, and the cause for the rest is not known. The DNA gave D and trimming, while V, J and clone size come from that table. The sample profile shows around 70,000 clones; 70% to 75% of them were found once. The ten largest clones add up to approximately 9% of the sample.

In light of the paper, this sample's time point label describes: cycle 2 day 1 (C2D1) of nivolumab. Relapse after autologous stem cell transplantation had occurred in all trial patients, and cohorts A, B and C were distinguished by prior brentuximab vedotin exposure. A total of about 51 patients with relapsed/refractory classical Hodgkin lymphoma made up the trial cohort, and each patient's best overall response was complete response, partial response or progressive disease. Trial patients were treated with single-agent nivolumab in the multi-cohort phase II CheckMate 205 trial. An independent review committee assessed best overall response by applying the 2007 International Working Group response criteria. Trial PBMCs were obtained immediately prior to nivolumab initiation (C1D1) and on therapy at cycle 2 day 1 and cycle 4 day 1. Peripheral blood was collected in 8 mL Vacutainer Cell Preparation Tubes, from which PBMCs were isolated by centrifugation and then cryopreserved.

Sequences were derived from peripheral blood mononuclear cells (PBMCs), sampled before the second cycle of nivolumab. The clonotype originates from a human donor with classical Hodgkin lymphoma.

At the DNA level, the sequence is TGCGCCAGCAGCTCTGGAGGGGTTGCTAATGAAAAACTGTTTTTT. It encodes CASSSGGVANEKLFF. The chain joins TRBV5-1 to TRBJ1-4; the best D guess is TRBD1, with 5 bases matching. The CDR3 covers 15 residues, taking in both the cysteine and the phenylalanine. The only DNA kept is the CDR3, 45 bases in frame from the first base. Sequences SGHRS (CDR1) and YFSETQ (CDR2) are obtained from the germline V gene. At the junction V is shortened by 3 bases and J by 3 bases, with 12 bases in between.